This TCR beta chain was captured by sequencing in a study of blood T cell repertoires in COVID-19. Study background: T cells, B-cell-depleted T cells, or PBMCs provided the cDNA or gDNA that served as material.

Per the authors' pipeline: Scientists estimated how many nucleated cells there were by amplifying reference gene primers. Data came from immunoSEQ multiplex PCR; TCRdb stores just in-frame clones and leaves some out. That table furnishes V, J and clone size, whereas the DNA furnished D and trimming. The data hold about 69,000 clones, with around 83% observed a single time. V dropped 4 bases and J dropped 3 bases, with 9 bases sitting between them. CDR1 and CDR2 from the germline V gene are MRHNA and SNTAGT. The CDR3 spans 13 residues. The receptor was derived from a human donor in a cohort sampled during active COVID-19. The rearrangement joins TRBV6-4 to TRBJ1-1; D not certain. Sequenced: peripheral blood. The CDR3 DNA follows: TGTGCCAGCAGTGCCGGGGTGGACACTGAAGCTTTCTTT. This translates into CASSAGVDTEAFF.